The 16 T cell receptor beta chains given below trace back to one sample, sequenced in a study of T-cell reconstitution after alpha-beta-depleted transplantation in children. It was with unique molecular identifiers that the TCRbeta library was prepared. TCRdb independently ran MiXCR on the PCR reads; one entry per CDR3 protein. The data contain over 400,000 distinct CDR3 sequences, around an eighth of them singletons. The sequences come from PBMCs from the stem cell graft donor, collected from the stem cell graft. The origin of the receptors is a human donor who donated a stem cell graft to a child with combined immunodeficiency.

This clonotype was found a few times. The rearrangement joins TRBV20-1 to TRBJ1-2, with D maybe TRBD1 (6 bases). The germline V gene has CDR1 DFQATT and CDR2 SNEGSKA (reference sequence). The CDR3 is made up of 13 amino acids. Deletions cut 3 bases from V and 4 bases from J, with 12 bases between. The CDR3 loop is CSASFWGLYGYTF. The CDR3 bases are TGCAGTGCTAGCTTTTGGGGGCTCTATGGCTACACCTTC.

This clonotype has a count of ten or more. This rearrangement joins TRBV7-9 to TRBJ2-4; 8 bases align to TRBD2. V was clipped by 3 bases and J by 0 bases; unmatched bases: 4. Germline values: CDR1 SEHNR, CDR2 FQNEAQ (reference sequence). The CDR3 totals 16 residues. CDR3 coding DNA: TGTGCCAGCAGCTTCTATACTAGCGGAGCCAAAAACATTCAGTACTTC. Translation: CASSFYTSGAKNIQYF.

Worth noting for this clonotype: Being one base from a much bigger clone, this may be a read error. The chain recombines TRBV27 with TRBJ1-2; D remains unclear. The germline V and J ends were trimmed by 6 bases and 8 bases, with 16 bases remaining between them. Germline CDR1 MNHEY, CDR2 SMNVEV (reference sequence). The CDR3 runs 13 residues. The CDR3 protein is CASRFPTGSGYTF. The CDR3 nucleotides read TGTGCCAGCAGATTCCCGACTGGGTCGGGCTACACCTTC.

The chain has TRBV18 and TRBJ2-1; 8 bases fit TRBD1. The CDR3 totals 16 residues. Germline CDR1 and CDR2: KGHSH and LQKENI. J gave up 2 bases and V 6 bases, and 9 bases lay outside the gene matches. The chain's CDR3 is CASSPGTGKAYNEQFF. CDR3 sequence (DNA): TGTGCCAGCTCCCCCGGGACAGGCAAGGCCTACAATGAGCAGTTCTTC.

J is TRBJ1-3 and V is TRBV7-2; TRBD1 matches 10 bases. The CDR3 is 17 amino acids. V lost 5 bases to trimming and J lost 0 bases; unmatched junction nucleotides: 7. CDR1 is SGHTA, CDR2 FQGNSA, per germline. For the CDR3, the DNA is TGTGCCAGCAGCCAGGACAGGGGGGGCGACTCTGGAAACACCATATATTTT. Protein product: CASSQDRGGDSGNTIYF.

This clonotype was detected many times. The CDR3 protein is CASSVQVPLAYEQYF. The CDR3 DNA is TGTGCCAGCAGTGTTCAGGTACCTCTAGCCTACGAGCAGTACTTC. V and J are TRBV12-3 or TRBV12-4 and TRBJ2-7, with D hard to call. The CDR3 runs 15 residues. Trimming removed 5 bases from V and 2 bases from J, with 16 bases in between.

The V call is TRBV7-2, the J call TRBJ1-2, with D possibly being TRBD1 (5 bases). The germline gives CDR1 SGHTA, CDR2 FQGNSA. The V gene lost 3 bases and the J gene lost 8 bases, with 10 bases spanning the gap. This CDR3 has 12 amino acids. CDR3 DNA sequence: TGTGCCAGCAGCTTTAGGGGTGTGGGCTACACCTTC. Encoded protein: CASSFRGVGYTF.

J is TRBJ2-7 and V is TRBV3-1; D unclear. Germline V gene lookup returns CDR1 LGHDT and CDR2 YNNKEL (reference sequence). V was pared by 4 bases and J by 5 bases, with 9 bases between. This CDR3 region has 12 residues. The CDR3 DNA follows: TGTGCCAGCAGCCTATTCCGGGACGAGCAGTACTTC. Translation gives CASSLFRDEQYF.

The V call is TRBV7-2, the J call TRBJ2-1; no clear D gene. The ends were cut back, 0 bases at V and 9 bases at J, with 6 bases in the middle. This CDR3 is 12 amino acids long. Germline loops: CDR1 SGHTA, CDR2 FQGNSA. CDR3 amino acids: CASSLAGIEQFF. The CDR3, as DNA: TGTGCCAGCAGCTTAGCGGGGATTGAGCAGTTCTTC.

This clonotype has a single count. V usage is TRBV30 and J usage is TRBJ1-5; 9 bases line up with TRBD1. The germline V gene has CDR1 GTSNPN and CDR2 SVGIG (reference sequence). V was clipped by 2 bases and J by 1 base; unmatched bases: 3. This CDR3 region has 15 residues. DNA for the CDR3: TGTGCCTGGAGTCCGGACAGGGGCAGCAATCAGCCCCAGCATTTT. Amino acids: CAWSPDRGSNQPQHF.

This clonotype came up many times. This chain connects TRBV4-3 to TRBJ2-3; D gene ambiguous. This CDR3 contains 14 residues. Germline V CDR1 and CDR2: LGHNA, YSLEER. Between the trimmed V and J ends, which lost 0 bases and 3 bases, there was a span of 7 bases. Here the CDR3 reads CASSQDILTDTQYF. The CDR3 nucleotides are TGCGCCAGCAGCCAAGATATCCTGACAGATACGCAGTATTTT.

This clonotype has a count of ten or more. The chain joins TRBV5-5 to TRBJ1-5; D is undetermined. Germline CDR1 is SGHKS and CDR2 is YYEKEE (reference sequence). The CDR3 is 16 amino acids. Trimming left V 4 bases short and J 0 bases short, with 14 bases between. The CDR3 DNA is TGTGCCAGCAGCCAGGCGTCCCAGAGTAGCAATCAGCCCCAGCATTTT. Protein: CASSQASQSSNQPQHF.

The CDR3 here is CASSLTWQRAGEQFF. CDR3 in DNA: TGTGCCAGCAGCTTAACGTGGCAAAGAGCGGGAGAGCAGTTCTTC. The genes are TRBV7-3 and TRBJ2-1, with 7 positions matching TRBD2. J was trimmed by 10 bases and V by 0 bases; bases with no gene match: 9. Germline V gives CDR1 SGHTA, CDR2 FQGTGA. The CDR3 is 15 residues long.

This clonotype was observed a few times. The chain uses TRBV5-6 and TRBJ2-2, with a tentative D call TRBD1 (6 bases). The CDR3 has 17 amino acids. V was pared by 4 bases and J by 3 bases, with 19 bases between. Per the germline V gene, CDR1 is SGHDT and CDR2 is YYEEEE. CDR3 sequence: CASSGLGTPSDTGELFF. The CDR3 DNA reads TGTGCCAGCAGCGGACTCGGGACACCGTCGGACACCGGGGAGCTGTTTTTT.

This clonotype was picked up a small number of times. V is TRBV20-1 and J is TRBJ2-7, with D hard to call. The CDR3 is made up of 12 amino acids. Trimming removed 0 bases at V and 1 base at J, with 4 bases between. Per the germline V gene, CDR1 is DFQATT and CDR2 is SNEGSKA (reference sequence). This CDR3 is CSAREDSYEQYF. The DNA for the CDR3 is TGCAGTGCTAGAGAGGATTCCTACGAGCAGTACTTC.

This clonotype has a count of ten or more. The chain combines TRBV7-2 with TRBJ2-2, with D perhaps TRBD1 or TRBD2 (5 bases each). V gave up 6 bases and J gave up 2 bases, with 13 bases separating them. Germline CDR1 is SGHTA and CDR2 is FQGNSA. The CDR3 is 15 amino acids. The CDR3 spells CASSLLGANTGELFF. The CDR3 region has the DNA TGTGCCAGCAGTTTACTCGGGGCCAACACCGGGGAGCTGTTTTTT.